The present T cell receptor beta chain was sequenced within a study of T-cell memory formation after mild COVID-19. Study-wide context: Each donor largely had its own TCR clusters. Regarding the study as a whole: Pre-infection memory carried some responding clones, suggesting that cross-reactive memory joined. Clonal second-wave expansions that peaked on day 37 had unconfirmed SARS-CoV-2 specificity.

Remarks on this clonotype: Its antigen is unidentified.

TCRdb passed the 5' RACE reads through MiXCR, listing each CDR3 protein once. This table holds 110,000 to 150,000 distinct CDR3 sequences, 20% to 25% found once. The CDR3 is 15 residues long. Trimming removed 2 bases from V and 4 bases from J, with 15 bases in between. Germline CDR1 and CDR2: SGHRS and YFSETQ. The sequenced material came from PBMCs or a T cell subset sorted from them (not recorded which). This clonotype was sampled from an adult woman who had mild COVID-19 (a few samples of this study predate the infection). Cell type and time point are not known. The gene calls are TRBV5-1 and TRBJ1-1; perhaps TRBD1 as D (6 bases). For the CDR3, the DNA is TGCGCCAGCAGCTTTTACAGGGAAGGGAGCACTGAAGCTTTCTTT. This translates into CASSFYREGSTEAFF.